This is a list of T cell receptor beta chains from one sample in a study of T-cell reconstitution after alpha-beta-depleted transplantation in children. TCRdb reprocessed the PCR reads via MiXCR and lists one record per CDR3 protein. The table records a few hundred thousand distinct CDR3 sequences, around 19% of them present only once. The source was PBMCs from the stem cell graft donor, collected from the stem cell graft. Every receptor here comes from a human donor who donated a stem cell graft to a child with acute lymphoblastic leukemia. Both conserved end residues are part of each CDR3. The D gene is left open where the match is weak. Clone size is given for some rows only: seen once, a few or many times, or a class if the clone is expanded.

>-|TRBV7-2|-|TRBJ1-1
TGTGCCAGCAGCTTACTTGGGGTGGAAACTGAAGCTTTCTTT
CASSLLGVETEAFF
>few|TRBV2|-|TRBJ1-2
TGTGCCAGCAGTGAATTCGCTTTTAACTATGGCTACACCTTC
CASSEFAFNYGYTF
>once|TRBV5-5|TRBD1|TRBJ2-7
TGTGCCAGCAGCCGATTGACAGGGTTCTACGAGCAGTACTTC
CASSRLTGFYEQYF
>-|TRBV15|-|TRBJ2-3
TGTGCCACCAATCCAGGGTTTCTTGTAGATACGCAGTATTTT
CATNPGFLVDTQYF
>many|TRBV10-3|-|TRBJ2-3
TGTGCCACTTGGGGAACAGATACGCAGTATTTT
CATWGTDTQYF
>-|TRBV27|-|TRBJ2-1
TGTGCCAGCAGTTCCCTCCCCGGGTCTTATCACAATGAGCAGTTCTTC
CASSSLPGSYHNEQFF
>few|TRBV28|-|TRBJ2-3
TGTGCCAGCAGTTTAGCGGGGTTCACAGATACGCAGTATTTT
CASSLAGFTDTQYF
>few|TRBV19|-|TRBJ2-1
TGTGCCAGTAGTATAGGACCCTCCTACAATGAGCAGTTCTTC
CASSIGPSYNEQFF
>many|TRBV12-3/TRBV12-4|-|TRBJ2-5
TGTGCCAGCAGTTTAGCGCGGGGGCTTCAAGAGACCCAGTACTTC
CASSLARGLQETQYF
>-|TRBV6-5|-|TRBJ1-5
TGTGCCAGCAGTTACTTGGGGGGCTTGAGCAATCAGCCCCAGCATTTT
CASSYLGGLSNQPQHF
>few|TRBV14|-|TRBJ2-1
TGTGCCAGCAGCCATAAGCTTGGCGGGATTAAACCCTACAATGAGCAGTTCTTC
CASSHKLGGIKPYNEQFF
>-|TRBV5-1|TRBD1|TRBJ2-7
TGCGCCAGCAGCTCAACCGGGACAGTCTCCTACGAGCAGTACTTC
CASSSTGTVSYEQYF
>-|TRBV4-1|-|TRBJ1-1
TGCGCCAGCAGCCAAGAGGGGCGGCGCACTGAAGCTTTCTTT
CASSQEGRRTEAFF
>few|TRBV5-1|TRBD1|TRBJ2-3
TGCGCCAGCAGCTTGGCGGACAGGTTCACAGATACGCAGTATTTT
CASSLADRFTDTQYF
>few|TRBV10-3|TRBD1|TRBJ1-5
TGTGCCATCAGTCTGACAGGGTCGGATCAGCCCCAGCATTTT
CAISLTGSDQPQHF
>few|TRBV3-1|TRBD2|TRBJ2-1
TGTGCCAGCAGCGATTCGCCGGGAGGGCGGGATGAGCAGTTCTTC
CASSDSPGGRDEQFF
>many|TRBV20-1|-|TRBJ2-7
TGCAGTGCTAAGGGGGAATCGTACGAGCAGTACTTC
CSAKGESYEQYF
>few|TRBV7-6|-|TRBJ2-1
TGTGCCAGCAGCCCCACCCAAGCGAGCCACCCGGACAATGAGCAGTTCTTC
CASSPTQASHPDNEQFF
>-|TRBV6-1|TRBD2|TRBJ2-5
TGTGCCAGCCGTAGGCCCTTCCCGACTAGCGGGGATCAAGAGACCCAGTACTTC
CASRRPFPTSGDQETQYF
>-|TRBV12-3/TRBV12-4|TRBD2|TRBJ2-2
TGTGCCAGCAGAATGGGACTAGCGGGAGTAAGGACCGGGGAGCTGTTTTTT
CASRMGLAGVRTGELFF
>-|TRBV20-1|-|TRBJ2-5
TGCAGTGCTCTAATACTTCCAAAAGAGACCCAGTACTTC
CSALILPKETQYF
>few|TRBV3-1|-|TRBJ2-1
TGTGCCAGCAGCCCAACGGGGAAGAGCTCCTACAATGAGCAGTTCTTC
CASSPTGKSSYNEQFF
>-|TRBV18|-|TRBJ2-7
TGTGCCAGCTCACCCGAGGGCAACATGGGCCACGAGCAGTACTTC
CASSPEGNMGHEQYF
>few|TRBV10-3|TRBD1|TRBJ1-2
TGTGCCGTCAGAGGGACAGGGCTCTATGGCTACACCTTC
CAVRGTGLYGYTF
>many|TRBV18|-|TRBJ2-3
TGTGCCAGCTCACCACCTAGCACAGATACGCAGTATTTT
CASSPPSTDTQYF
>few|TRBV5-1|-|TRBJ2-7
TGCGCCAGCAGCTTGGGCACAGGTGAATACGAGCAGTACTTC
CASSLGTGEYEQYF
>-|TRBV14|TRBD2|TRBJ2-7
TGTGCCAGCAGCCCGAGGACTAGCGGAATATACTTCTACGAGCAGTACTTC
CASSPRTSGIYFYEQYF
>few|TRBV2|-|TRBJ2-2
TGTGCCAGCGTCGATCCAAACACCGGGGAGCTGTTTTTT
CASVDPNTGELFF
>-|TRBV5-1|-|TRBJ2-1
TGCGCCAGCAGCTTTTTCGGCTCCTACAATGAGCAGTTCTTC
CASSFFGSYNEQFF
>-|TRBV7-6|TRBD2|TRBJ2-1
TGTGCCAGCAGCTTAGGACGGGAGCGGGGCTACAATGAGCAGTTCTTC
CASSLGRERGYNEQFF
>-|TRBV5-1|-|TRBJ2-2
TGCGCCAGCAGCCCCCGGCCAACGCGGGGAGGGGAGCTGTTTTTT
CASSPRPTRGGELFF
>-|TRBV20-1|TRBD2|TRBJ2-1
TGCAGTGCTAGGAGCGGGAGCAACAATGAGCAGTTCTTC
CSARSGSNNEQFF
>few|TRBV7-6|-|TRBJ2-3
TGTGCCAGCAGCTTAGCGGCGGTGAGCACAGATACGCAGTATTTT
CASSLAAVSTDTQYF